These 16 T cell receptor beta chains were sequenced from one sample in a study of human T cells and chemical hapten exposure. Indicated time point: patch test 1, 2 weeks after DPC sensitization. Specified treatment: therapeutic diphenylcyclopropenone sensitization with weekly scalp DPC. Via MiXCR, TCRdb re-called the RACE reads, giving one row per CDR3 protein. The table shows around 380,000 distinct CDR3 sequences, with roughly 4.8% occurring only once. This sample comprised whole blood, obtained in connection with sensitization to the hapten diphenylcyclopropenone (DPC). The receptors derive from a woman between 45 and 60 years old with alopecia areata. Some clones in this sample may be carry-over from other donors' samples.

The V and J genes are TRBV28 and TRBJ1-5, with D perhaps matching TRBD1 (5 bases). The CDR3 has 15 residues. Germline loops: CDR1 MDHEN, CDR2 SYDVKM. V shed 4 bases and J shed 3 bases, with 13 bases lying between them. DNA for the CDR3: TGTGCCAGCAGTTATGGGGCCCGGGCCAATCAGCCCCAGCATTTT. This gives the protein CASSYGARANQPQHF.

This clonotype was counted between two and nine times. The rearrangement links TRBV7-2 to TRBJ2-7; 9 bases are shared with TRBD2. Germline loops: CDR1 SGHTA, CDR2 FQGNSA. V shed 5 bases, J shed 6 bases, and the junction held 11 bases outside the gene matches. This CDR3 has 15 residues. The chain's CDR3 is CASSPGGSGSGEQYF. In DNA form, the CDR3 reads TGTGCCAGCAGCCCCGGAGGTAGCGGGAGTGGCGAGCAGTACTTC.

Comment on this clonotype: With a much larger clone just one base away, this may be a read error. CDR3 loop: CASSLVRVGTQYF. The CDR3 nucleotides are TGCGCCAGCAGCCTGGTTCGGGTCGGGACCCAGTACTTC. The chain carries TRBV4-1 and TRBJ2-5; D uncertain. This CDR3 region has 13 residues. Germline CDR1 is MGHRA and CDR2 is YSYEKL. V lost 4 bases to trimming and J lost 7 bases, with 13 bases between them.

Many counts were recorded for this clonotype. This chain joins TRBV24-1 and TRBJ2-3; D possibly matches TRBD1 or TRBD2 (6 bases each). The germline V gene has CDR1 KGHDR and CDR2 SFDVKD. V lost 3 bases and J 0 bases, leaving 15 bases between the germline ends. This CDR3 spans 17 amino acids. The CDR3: CATSDLPGAGSTDTQYF. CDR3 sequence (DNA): TGTGCCACCAGTGATCTCCCGGGGGCGGGGAGCACAGATACGCAGTATTTT.

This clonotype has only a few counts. The CDR3 sequence is CASSLRTAPYNEQFF. The CDR3, as DNA: TGTGCCAGCTCACTCCGGACAGCCCCTTACAATGAGCAGTTCTTC. The chain links TRBV18 to TRBJ2-1; weak D call: TRBD1 (6 bases). Trimming left V 4 bases short and J 4 bases short, with 14 bases between. The length of the CDR3 is 15 residues. From germline, CDR1 is KGHSH and CDR2 LQKENI.

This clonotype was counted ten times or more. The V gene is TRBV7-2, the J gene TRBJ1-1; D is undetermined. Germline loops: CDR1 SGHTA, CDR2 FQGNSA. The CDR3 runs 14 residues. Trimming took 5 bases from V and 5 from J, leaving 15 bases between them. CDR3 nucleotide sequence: TGTGCCAGCAGCCCATGGACTTACGGGACTGAAGCTTTCTTT. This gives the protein CASSPWTYGTEAFF. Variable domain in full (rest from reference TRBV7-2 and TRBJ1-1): GAGVSQSPSNKVTEKGKDVELRCDPISGHTALYWYRQSLGQGLEFLIYFQGNSAPDKSGLPSDRFSAERTGGSVSTLTIQRTQQEDSAVYLCASSPWTYGTEAFFGQGTRLTVV.

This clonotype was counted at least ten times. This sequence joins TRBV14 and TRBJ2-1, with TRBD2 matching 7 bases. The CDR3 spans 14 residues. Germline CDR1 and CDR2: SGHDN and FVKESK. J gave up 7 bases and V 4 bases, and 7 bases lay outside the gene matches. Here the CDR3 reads CASSLLLGGNEQFF. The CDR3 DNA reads TGTGCCAGCAGCCTTCTTTTGGGGGGGAATGAGCAGTTCTTC.

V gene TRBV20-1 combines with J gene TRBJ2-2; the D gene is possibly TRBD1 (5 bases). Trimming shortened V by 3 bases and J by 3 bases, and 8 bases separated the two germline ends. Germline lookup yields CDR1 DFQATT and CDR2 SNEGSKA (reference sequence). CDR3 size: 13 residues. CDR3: CSASRDDTGELFF. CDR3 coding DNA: TGCAGTGCTAGCAGGGATGACACCGGGGAGCTGTTTTTT.

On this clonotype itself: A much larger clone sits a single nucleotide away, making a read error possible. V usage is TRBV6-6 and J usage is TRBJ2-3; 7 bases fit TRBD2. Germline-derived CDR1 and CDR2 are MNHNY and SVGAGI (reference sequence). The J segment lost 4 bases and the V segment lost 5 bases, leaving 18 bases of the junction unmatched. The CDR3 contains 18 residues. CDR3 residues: CASSAYHVRREKSDTQYF. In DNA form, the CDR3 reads TGTGCCAGCAGTGCGTACCACGTCCGGCGGGAGAAGTCAGATACGCAGTATTTT.

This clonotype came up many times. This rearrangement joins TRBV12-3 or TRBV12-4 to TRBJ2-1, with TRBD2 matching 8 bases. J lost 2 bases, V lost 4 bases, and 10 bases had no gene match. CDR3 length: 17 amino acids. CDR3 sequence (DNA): TGTGCCAGCAGTTGGGAGGTCAGCGGGAGACCCTACAATGAGCAGTTCTTC. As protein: CASSWEVSGRPYNEQFF.

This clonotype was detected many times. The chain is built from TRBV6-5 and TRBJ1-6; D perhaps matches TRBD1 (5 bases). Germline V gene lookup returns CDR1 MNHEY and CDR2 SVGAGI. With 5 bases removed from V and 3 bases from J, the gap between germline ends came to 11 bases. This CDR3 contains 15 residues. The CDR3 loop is CASSPRRGYNSPLHF. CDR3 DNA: TGTGCCAGCAGTCCGCGTAGGGGCTATAATTCACCCCTCCACTTT.

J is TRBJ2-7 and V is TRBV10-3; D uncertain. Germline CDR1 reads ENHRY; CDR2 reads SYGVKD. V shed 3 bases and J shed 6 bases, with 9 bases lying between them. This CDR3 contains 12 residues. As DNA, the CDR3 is TGTGCCATCAGTGACCCTCCGAGCGAGCAGTACTTC. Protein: CAISDPPSEQYF.

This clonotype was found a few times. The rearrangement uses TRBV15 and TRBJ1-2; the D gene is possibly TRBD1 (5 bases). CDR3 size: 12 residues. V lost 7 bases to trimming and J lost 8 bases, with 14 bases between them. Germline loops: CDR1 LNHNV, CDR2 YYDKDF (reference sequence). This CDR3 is CATTSGGLGYTF. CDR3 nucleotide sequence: TGTGCCACCACCTCCGGGGGGTTAGGCTACACCTTC.

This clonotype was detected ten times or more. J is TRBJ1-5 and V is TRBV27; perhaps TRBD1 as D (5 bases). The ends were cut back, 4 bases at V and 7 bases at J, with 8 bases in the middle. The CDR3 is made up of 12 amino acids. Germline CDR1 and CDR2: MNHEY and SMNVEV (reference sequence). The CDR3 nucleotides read TGTGCCAGCAGTTCACAGGACCAGCCCCAGCATTTT. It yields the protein CASSSQDQPQHF.

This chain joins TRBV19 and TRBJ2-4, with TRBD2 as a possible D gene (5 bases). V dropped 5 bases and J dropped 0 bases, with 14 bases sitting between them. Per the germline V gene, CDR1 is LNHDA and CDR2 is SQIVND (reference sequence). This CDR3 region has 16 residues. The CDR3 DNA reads TGTGCCAGTAGTGCAAACATGGGAGTAGCCAAAAACATTCAGTACTTC. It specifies CASSANMGVAKNIQYF.

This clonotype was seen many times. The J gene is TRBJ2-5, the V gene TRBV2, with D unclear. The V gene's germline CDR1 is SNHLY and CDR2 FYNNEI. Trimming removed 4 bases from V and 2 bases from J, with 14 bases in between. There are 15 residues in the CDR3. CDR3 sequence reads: CASSAQTYRQETQYF. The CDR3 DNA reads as TGTGCCAGCAGTGCTCAGACATACAGACAAGAGACCCAGTACTTC. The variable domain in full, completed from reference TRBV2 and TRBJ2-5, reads EPEVTQTPSHQVTQMGQEVILRCVPISNHLYFYWYRQILGQKVEFLVSFYNNEISEKSEIFDDQFSVERPDGSNFTLKIRSTKLEDSAMYFCASSAQTYRQETQYFGPGTRLLVL.